Sequencing of this T cell receptor (beta chain) was carried out in a study of T cells in Graves' hyperthyroidism and ophthalmopathy. As for the study in general: Peripheral blood was acquired at first diagnosis, ahead of any therapy whatsoever.

The trim removed 4 bases at V and 4 bases at J, leaving 5 bases unmatched. The CDR3 length is 14 residues. From germline, CDR1 is SQVTM and CDR2 ANQGSEA. Points from the study as a whole: Ophthalmopathy cases were set apart from stable hyperthyroidism by a 13 V-J model.

RNA transcripts served as the template for amplifying TCR beta CDR3 regions. Initially, a first-round RT-PCR of the TCR CDR3 employed the HTBI primer set. TCRdb independently ran MiXCR on the multiplex PCR reads; one entry per CDR3 protein. The sample records 390,000 or so distinct CDR3 sequences, roughly 15% being singletons. With duration under 3 months, ophthalmopathy was active: Clinical Activity Score at least 3, NOSPECS at least 4. Orbital computed tomography and thyroid ultrasound, together with serum TRAb and thyroxine and clinical symptoms, were used for diagnoses. This clonotype was observed at least ten times. What it recognizes is unknown.

The sequenced material came from blood. This clonotype originated in a man between 18 and 29 years old with Graves' ophthalmopathy. The V call is TRBV29-1, the J call TRBJ2-5; 11 nucleotides agree with TRBD2. Written as DNA, the CDR3 is TGCAGCGTTGGAATAGCGGGGGGGCGAGAGACCCAGTACTTC. Residues: CSVGIAGGRETQYF.